In its sample, the clone carrying this T cell receptor beta chain was seen a few times. Its target is unknown. This entry comes from a study of beta chain features in type 1 diabetes. Overall study context: The examined sorted cells totaled 107,917,701 across samples. General study points: Using cDNA template may skew counts toward highly expressing activated cells. The naive, central memory and Treg TCRB repertoires showed an apparent similarity that was greater among patients than among healthy donors.

The CDR3 covers 13 residues. CDR1 is SGHTA, CDR2 FQGNSA, per germline. The V end lost 1 base, the J end lost 11 bases, and 12 bases lay between the germline ends. What was sequenced were expressed TCRB transcripts, since all of the isolated RNA had been reverse transcribed. This table comes from immunoSEQ multiplex PCR, and its TCRdb copy is limited to in-frame clones, with some not included. The sample has 300,000 to 350,000 clones, roughly 8% seen once. This sequence joins TRBV7-2 and TRBJ2-1, with D perhaps matching TRBD1 or TRBD2 (5 bases each). The TCR comes from a woman aged 18-29 years in good health. The sequencing input was central memory CD4+ T cells from blood. CDR3 in amino acids: CASSLVILGQQFF. The CDR3 region has the DNA TGTGCCAGCAGCTTAGTAATTTTGGGACAGCAGTTCTTC.